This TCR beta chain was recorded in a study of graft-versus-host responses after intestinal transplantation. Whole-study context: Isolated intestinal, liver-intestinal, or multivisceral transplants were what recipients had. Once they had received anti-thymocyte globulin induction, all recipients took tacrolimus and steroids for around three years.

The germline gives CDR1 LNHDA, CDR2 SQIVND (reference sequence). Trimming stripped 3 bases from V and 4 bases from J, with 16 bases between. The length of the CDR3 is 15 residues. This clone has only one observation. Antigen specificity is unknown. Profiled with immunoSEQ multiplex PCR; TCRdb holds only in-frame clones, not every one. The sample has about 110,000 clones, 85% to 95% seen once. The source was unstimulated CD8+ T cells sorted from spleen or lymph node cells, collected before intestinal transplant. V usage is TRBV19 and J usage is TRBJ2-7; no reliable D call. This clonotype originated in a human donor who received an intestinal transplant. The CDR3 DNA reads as TGTGCCAGTAGTATTGGTTCAGGACCCAGATACGAGCAGTACTTC. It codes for CASSIGSGPRYEQYF.